This TCR beta chain was captured by sequencing in a study of Ad26.COV2.S vaccination and SARS-CoV-2 variants. Study summary: The authors gave Ad26.COV2.S intramuscularly, either once or twice 56 days apart. Study-wide results and caveats: While placebo recipients had lower spike-specific TCR breadth, vaccine recipients had more.

This CDR3 region has 14 residues. Trimming stripped 1 base from V and 8 bases from J, with 14 bases between. The germline gives CDR1 SGHVS, CDR2 FNYEAQ. Treatment indicated: around 19 received Ad26.COV2.S at low or high dose, single or two shots; several received placebo; per-sample allocation not given. It was on day 63 after the first vaccine or placebo injection that samples were taken. This adult donor, from Boston, was 18-55 years old. Expression of Wuhan-strain SARS-CoV-2 spike came from the Ad26 vector that formed the vaccine. The protocol was immunoSEQ multiplex PCR, while the TCRdb copy is restricted to in-frame clones and leaves out a portion. The profile covers 250,000 to 300,000 clones, with 80% to 90% appearing a single time and 3% to 4% taken by the ten largest. Points on this clone: Its antigen is still unknown.

The origin of this receptor is a person aged 18 to 65 who received the Ad26.COV2.S COVID-19 vaccine or a placebo. This specimen was peripheral blood, taken in a trial of Ad26.COV2.S vaccine versus placebo. This chain uses TRBV7-6 with TRBJ1-2; unclear D gene. This CDR3 reads CASSLEGGSGGYTF. In nucleotides, the CDR3 is TGTGCCAGCAGCTTAGAGGGAGGGAGTGGAGGCTACACCTTC.